This record looks at one TCR beta chain sequence and its context. This sample is part of a study of blood T cell repertoires in COVID-19. The overall study: Spain, Italy and the United States supplied samples that represented acute and convalescent COVID-19. In each case, the material was cDNA or gDNA derived from T cells, B-cell-depleted T cells, or PBMCs.

TCRdb's table, derived via immunoSEQ multiplex PCR, lists solely in-frame clones and lacks some. The table shows hundreds of thousands of clones, with approximately 90% occurring only once. The age range of participants was 18 to 89 years, with residence in more than 20 US areas. Cohort placement rested on clinical history that participants reported themselves. The CDR3 is made up of 14 amino acids. Germline lookup yields CDR1 ENHRY and CDR2 SYGVKD. Trimming stripped 0 bases from V and 4 bases from J, with 7 bases between. The chain links TRBV10-3 to TRBJ1-5, with D perhaps TRBD1 (6 bases). The sequence was collected from a young man who had recovered from COVID-19. The sample comprised PBMCs or T cells enriched from blood (not recorded which). The CDR3 loop is CAISESDSNQPQHF. As DNA, the CDR3 is TGTGCCATCAGTGAGTCGGACAGTAATCAGCCCCAGCATTTT.